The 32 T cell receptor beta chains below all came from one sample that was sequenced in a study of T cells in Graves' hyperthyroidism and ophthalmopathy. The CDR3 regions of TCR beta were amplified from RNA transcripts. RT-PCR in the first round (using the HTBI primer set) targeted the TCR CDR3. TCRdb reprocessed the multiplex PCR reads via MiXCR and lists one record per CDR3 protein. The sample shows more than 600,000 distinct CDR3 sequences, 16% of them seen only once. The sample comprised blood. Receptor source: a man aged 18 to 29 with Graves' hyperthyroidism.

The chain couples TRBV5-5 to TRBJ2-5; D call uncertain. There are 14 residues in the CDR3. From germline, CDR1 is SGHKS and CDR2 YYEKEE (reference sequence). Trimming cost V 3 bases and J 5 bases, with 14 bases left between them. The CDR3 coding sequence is TGTGCCAGCAGCTGGGCGGAATCCCTCGAGACCCAGTACTTC. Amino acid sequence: CASSWAESLETQYF.

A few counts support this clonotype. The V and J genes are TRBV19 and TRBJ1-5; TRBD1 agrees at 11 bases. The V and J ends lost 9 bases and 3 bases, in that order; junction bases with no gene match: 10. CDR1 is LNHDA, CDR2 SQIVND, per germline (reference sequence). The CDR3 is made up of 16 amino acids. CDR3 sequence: CASSRTGGGYNQPQHF. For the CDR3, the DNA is TGTGCCAGCAGCCGGACAGGGGGCGGTTACAATCAGCCCCAGCATTTT.

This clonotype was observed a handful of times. In nucleotides, the CDR3 is TGTGCCAGCTCACCGGCAGGGAGGTGGAACACTGAAGCTTTCTTT. This codes for CASSPAGRWNTEAFF. The chain employs TRBV18 and TRBJ1-1; a weak D match, TRBD1 (5 bases). This CDR3 region has 15 residues. The germline gives CDR1 KGHSH, CDR2 LQKENI. Trimming took off 3 bases at V and 1 base at J, with 12 bases between the two ends.

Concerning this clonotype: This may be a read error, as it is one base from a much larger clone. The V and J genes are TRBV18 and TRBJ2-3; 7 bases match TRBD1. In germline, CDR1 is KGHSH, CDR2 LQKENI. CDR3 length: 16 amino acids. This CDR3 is CVSSPPGTARTDTQYF. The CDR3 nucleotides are TGTGTCAGCTCACCCCCCGGGACAGCTCGCACAGATACGCAGTATTTT. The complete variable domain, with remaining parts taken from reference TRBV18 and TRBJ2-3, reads NAGVMQNPRHLVRRRGQEARLRCSPMKGHSHVYWYRQLPEEGLKFMVYLQKENIIDESGMPKERFSAEFPKEGPSILRIQQVVRGDSAAYFCVSSPPGTARTDTQYFGPGTRLTVL.

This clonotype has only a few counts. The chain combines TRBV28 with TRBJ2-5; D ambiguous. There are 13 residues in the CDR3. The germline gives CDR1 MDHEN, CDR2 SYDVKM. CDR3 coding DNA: TGTTCGATCCAGAGTAAACCCCAAGAGACCCAGTACTTC. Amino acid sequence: CSIQSKPQETQYF. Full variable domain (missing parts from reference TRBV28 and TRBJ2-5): DVKVTQSSRYLVKRTGEKVFLECVQDMDHENMFWYRQDPGLGLRLIYFSYDVKMKEKGDIPEGYSVSREKKERFSLILESASTNQTSMYLCSIQSKPQETQYFGPGTRLLVL.

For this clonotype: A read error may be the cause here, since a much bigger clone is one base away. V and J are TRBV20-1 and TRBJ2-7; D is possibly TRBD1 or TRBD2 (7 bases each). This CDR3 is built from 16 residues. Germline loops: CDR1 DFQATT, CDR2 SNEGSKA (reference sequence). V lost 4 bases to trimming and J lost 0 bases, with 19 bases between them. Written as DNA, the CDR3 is TGCAGTGCTACCGGGTCCCAGGGGGGGAGCTCCTACGAGCAGTACTTC. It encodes CSATGSQGGSSYEQYF.

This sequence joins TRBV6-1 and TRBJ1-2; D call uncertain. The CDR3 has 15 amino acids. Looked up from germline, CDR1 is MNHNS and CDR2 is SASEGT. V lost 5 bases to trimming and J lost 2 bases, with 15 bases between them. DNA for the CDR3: TGTGCCAGCAGTTCGCAGGACGGAGGGAACTATGGCTACACCTTC. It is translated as CASSSQDGGNYGYTF.

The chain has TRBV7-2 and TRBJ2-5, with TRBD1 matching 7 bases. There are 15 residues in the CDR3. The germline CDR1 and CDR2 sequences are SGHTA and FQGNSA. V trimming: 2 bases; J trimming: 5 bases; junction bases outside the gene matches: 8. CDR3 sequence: CASSLYWAGGETQYF. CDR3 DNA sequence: TGTGCCAGCAGCTTATACTGGGCAGGGGGTGAGACCCAGTACTTC.

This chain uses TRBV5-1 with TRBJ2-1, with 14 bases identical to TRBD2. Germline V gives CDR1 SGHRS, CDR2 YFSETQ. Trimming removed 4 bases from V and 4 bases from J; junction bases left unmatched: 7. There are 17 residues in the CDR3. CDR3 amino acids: CASSTRGLAGEYNEQFF. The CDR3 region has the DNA TGCGCCAGCAGCACCCGGGGACTAGCGGGAGAATACAATGAGCAGTTCTTC.

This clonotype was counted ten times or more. CDR3 in amino acids: CASILGLAGGEQFF. The CDR3 DNA follows: TGTGCCAGCATTCTAGGGCTAGCGGGAGGTGAGCAGTTCTTC. V is TRBV12-3 or TRBV12-4 and J is TRBJ2-1; 11 nucleotides agree with TRBD2. V shed 7 bases and J 9 bases; nucleotides not matched to a gene: 8. The CDR3 contains 14 residues.

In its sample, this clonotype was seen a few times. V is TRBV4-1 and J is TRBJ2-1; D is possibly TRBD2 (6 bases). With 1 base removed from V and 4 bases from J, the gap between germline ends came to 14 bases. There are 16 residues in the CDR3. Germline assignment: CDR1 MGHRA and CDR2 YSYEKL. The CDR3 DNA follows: TGCGCCAGCAGCCAAGTCGGGAGAGGAGAATACAATGAGCAGTTCTTC. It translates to CASSQVGRGEYNEQFF.

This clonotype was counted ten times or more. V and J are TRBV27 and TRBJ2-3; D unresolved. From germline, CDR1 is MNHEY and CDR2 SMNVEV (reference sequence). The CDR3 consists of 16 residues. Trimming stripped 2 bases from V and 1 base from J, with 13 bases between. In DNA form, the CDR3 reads TGTGCCAGCAGTTTAGGTGCTAGAGGAGGCACAGATACGCAGTATTTT. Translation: CASSLGARGGTDTQYF.

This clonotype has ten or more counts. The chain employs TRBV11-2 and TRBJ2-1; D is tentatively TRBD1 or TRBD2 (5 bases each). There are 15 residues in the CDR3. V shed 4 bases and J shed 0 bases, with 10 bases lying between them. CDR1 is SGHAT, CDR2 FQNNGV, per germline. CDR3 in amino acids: CASSSWGSSYNEQFF. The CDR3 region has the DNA TGTGCCAGCAGCTCATGGGGGAGCTCCTACAATGAGCAGTTCTTC.

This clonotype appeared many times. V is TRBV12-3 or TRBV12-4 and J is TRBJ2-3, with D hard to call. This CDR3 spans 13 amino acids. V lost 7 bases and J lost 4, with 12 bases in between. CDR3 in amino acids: CASTIPGSDTQYF. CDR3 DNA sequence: TGTGCCAGCACCATCCCGGGCTCAGATACGCAGTATTTT.

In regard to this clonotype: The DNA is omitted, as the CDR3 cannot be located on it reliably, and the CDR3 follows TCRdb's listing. CDR3 region: CASSLVAGGSYNEQLF. This chain uses TRBV5-1 with TRBJ2-1; the table's D call, TRBD2, was not checked against the DNA. The CDR3 region is 16 residues in length, termini included. Looked up from germline, CDR1 is SGHRS and CDR2 is YFSETQ.

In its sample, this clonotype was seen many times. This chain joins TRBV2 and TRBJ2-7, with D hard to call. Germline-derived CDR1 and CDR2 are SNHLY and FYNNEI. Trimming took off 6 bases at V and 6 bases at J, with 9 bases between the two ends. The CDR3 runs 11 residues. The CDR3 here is CASRRNLEQYF. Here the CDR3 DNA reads TGTGCCAGCAGACGGAACCTCGAGCAGTACTTC.

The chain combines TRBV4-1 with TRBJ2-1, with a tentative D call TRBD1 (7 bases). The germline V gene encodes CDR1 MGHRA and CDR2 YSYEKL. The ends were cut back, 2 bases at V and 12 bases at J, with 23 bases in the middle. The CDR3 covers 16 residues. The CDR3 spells CASSQPAGHDRQGQFF. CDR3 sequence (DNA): TGCGCCAGCAGCCAACCAGCGGGCCATGACCGACAGGGGCAGTTCTTC.

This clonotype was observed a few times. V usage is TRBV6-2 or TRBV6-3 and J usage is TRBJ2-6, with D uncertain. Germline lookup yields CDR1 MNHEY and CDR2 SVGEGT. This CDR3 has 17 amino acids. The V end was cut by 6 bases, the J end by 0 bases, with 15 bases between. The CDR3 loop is CASRKTRYYSGANVLTF. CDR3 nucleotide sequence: TGTGCCAGCAGGAAGACACGTTATTACTCTGGGGCCAACGTCCTGACTTTC.

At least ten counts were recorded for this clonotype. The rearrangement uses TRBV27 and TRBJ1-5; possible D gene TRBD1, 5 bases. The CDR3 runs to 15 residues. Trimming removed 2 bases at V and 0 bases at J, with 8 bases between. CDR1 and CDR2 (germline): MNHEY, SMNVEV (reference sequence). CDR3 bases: TGTGCCAGCAGTTTAGCAGGGTATAGCAATCAGCCCCAGCATTTT. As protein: CASSLAGYSNQPQHF.

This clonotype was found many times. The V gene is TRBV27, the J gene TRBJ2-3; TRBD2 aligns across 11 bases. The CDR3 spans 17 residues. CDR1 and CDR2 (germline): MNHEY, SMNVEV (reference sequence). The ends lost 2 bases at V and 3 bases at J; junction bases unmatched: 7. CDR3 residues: CASSLLAGGRKTDTQYF. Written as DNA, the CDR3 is TGTGCCAGCAGTTTACTAGCGGGAGGTCGAAAGACAGATACGCAGTATTTT.

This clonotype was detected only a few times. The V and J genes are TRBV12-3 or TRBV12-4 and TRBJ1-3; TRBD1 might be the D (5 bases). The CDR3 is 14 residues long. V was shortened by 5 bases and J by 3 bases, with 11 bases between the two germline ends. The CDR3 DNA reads TGTGCCAGCAGTCGAAGGGGCAGTGGAAACACCATATATTTT. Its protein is CASSRRGSGNTIYF.

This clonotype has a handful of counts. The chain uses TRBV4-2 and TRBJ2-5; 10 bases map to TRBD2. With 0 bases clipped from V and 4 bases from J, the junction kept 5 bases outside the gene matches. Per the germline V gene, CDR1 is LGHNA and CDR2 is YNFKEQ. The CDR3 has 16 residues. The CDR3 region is CASSQDLSGRGETQYF. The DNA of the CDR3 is TGTGCCAGCAGCCAAGATCTGAGCGGGAGGGGAGAGACCCAGTACTTC.

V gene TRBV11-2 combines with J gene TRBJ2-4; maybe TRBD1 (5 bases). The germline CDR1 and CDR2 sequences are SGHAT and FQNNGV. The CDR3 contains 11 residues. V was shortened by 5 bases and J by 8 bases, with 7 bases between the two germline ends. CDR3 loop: CASSQGDIQYF. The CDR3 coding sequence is TGTGCCAGCAGCCAAGGGGACATTCAGTACTTC. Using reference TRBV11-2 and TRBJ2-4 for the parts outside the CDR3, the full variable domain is EAGVAQSPRYKIIEKRQSVAFWCNPISGHATLYWYQQILGQGPKLLIQFQNNGVVDDSQLPKDRFSAERLKGVDSTLKIQPAKLEDSAVYLCASSQGDIQYFGAGTRLSVL.

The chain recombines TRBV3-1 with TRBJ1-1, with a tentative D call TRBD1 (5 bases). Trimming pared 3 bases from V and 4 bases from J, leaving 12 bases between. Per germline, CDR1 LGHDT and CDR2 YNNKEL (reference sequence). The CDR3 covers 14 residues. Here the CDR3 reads CASSQLGQGTEAFF. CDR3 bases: TGTGCCAGCAGCCAGTTAGGGCAGGGCACTGAAGCTTTCTTT.

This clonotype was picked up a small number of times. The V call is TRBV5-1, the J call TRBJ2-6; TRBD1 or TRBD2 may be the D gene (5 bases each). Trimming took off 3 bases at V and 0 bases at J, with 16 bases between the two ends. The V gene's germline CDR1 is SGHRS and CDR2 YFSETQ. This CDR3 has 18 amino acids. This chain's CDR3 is CASSSPGRVNSGANVLTF. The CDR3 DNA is TGCGCCAGCAGCTCCCCGGGACGGGTCAACTCTGGGGCCAACGTCCTGACTTTC.

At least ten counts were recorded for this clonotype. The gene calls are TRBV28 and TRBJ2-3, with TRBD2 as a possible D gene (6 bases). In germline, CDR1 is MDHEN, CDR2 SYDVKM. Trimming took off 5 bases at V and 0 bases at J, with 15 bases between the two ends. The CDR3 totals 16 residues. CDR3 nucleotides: TGTGCCAGCAGTACCCGGGGGACGACTAGCACAGATACGCAGTATTTT. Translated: CASSTRGTTSTDTQYF.

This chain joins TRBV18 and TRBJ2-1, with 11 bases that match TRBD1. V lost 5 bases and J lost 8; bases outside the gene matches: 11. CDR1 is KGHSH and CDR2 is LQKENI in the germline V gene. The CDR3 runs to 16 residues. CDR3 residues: CASSARDRGFLDEQFF. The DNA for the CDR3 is TGTGCCAGCTCAGCCCGGGACAGGGGGTTTCTGGATGAGCAGTTCTTC. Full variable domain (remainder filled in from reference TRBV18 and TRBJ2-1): NAGVMQNPRHLVRRRGQEARLRCSPMKGHSHVYWYRQLPEEGLKFMVYLQKENIIDESGMPKERFSAEFPKEGPSILRIQQVVRGDSAAYFCASSARDRGFLDEQFFGPGTRLTVL.

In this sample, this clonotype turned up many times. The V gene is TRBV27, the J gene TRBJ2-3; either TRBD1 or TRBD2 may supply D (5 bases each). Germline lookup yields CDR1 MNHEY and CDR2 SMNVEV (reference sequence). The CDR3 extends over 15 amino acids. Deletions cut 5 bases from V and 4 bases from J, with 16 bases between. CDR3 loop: CASSPGTAKADTQYF. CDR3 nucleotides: TGTGCCAGCAGTCCCGGGACGGCCAAGGCAGATACGCAGTATTTT.

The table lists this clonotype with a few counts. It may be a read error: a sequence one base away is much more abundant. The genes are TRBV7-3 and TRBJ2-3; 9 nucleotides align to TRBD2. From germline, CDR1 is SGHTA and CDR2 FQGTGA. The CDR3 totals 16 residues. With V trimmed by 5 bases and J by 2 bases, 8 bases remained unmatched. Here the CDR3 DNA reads TGTGCCAGCAGCCCCGGACTAGCGATGAACACAGATACGCAGTATTTT. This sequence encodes CASSPGLAMNTDTQYF.

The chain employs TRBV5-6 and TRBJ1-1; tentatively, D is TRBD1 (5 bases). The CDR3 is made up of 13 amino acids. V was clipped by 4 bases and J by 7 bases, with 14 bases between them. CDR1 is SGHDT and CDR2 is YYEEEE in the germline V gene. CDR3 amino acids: CASSAGLQSEAFF. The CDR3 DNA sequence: TGTGCCAGCAGCGCAGGGCTCCAAAGTGAAGCTTTCTTT. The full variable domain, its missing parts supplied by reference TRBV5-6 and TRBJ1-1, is DAGVTQSPTHLIKTRGQQVTLRCSPKSGHDTVSWYQQALGQGPQFIFQYYEEEERQRGNFPDRFSGHQFPNYSSELNVNALLLGDSALYLCASSAGLQSEAFFGQGTRLTVV.

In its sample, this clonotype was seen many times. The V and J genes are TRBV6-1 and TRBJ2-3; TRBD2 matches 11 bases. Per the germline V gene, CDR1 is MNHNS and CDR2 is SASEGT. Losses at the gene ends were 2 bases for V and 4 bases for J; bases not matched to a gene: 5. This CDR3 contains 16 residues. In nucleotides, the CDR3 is TGTGCCAGCAGTGAAAGTAGCGGGAGGGCCGCAGATACGCAGTATTTT. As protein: CASSESSGRAADTQYF.

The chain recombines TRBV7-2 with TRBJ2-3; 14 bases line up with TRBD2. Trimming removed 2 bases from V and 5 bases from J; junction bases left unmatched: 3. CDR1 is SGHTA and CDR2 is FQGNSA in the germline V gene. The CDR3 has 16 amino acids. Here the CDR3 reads CASSLRLAGGLDTQYF. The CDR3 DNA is TGTGCCAGCAGCTTACGACTAGCGGGAGGGTTAGATACGCAGTATTTT.